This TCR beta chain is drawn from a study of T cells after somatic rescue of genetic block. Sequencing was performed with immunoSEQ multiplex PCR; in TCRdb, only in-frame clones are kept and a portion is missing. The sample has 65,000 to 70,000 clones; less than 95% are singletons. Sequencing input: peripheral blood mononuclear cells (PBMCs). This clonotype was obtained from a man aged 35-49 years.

The CDR3 spells CASSLQGQTIGEQYF. For the CDR3, the DNA is TGTGCCAGCAGCTTACAGGGACAGACCATCGGCGAGCAGTACTTC. The rearrangement joins TRBV7-2 to TRBJ2-7; 7 bases map to TRBD1. The V and J ends lost 2 bases and 6 bases, in that order; junction bases with no gene match: 10. The CDR3 has 15 residues. CDR1 SGHTA and CDR2 FQGNSA come from the germline V gene.